This T cell receptor beta chain was sequenced during a study of T-cell reconstitution after alpha-beta-depleted transplantation in children (dated by TCRdb to 2016 to 2018). With regard to the full study: Using TCR repertoire profiling, the study quantitatively followed how T-cell immune reconstitution unfolded in children after TCRalphabeta/CD19-depleted allogeneic hematopoietic cell transplantation. What the research found in general, with its limitations: Over subsequent months, a decline in hyperexpanded clone frequencies was noted, and after one year, T-cell counts and TCRbeta diversity were mostly ascribed to newly produced T cells. The high TCRbeta diversity at day 60 in some patients was ascribed to recipient T cells and intrathymic progenitors that had survived conditioning. Apparently early alphabetaT-cell count recovery about two months after transplant reportedly relied on only several hundred rapidly expanded clones derived from non-depleted graft cells.

The library was produced with PCR. Data came from an Illumina HiSeq 2500. To normalize quantification of the TCRbeta repertoire, the TCR libraries were built with molecular barcoding that relied on unique molecular identifiers. Through fastp at Q25 and MiXCR, TCRdb rebuilt clones from the public reads, retaining in-frame beta chains. Rows with a matching CDR3 protein are joined into one entry that keeps the most common DNA and genes. This sample gives around 450,000 distinct CDR3 sequences in total; roughly 15% of them show up just once. The ten largest account for 25% to 30% of the sample. This clonotype was seen a single time. Its recognized antigen is unknown. It has no much larger one-base neighbor in the sample; base qualities were not kept. A single read counts as weak evidence. According to the study, the label for this sample's treatment or condition signals: allogeneic hematopoietic cell transplantation with graft depleted of TCRalphabeta T cells and CD19 B cells. Transplant recipients were children who received TCRalphabeta/CD19-depleted allogeneic hematopoietic cell grafts.

There are 23 amino acids in the CDR3, from cysteine to phenylalanine inclusive. The entry retains the CDR3 DNA only, 69 bases that are in frame from base 1. V is pruned by 2 bases and J by 1 base, leaving 22 bases of the junction without a gene match. Reading the germline V gene gives CDR1 SGHTA and CDR2 FQGNSA. The receptor was derived from a boy younger than two who had a stem cell transplant for Wiskott-Aldrich syndrome, so the T cells may come from the graft donor. The sample consisted of PBMCs, mostly from graft donor cells, taken 360 days after TCRalphabeta/CD19-depleted stem cell transplant. The V and J genes are TRBV7-2 and TRBJ2-6; the central 8 bases match TRBD1. The sequenced DNA: TGTGCCAGCAGCTTATGGGCAGCGAGGCAGGGGGCTAAGGATAAGTCTGGGGCCAACGTCCTGACTTTC. Translated, this gives CASSLWAARQGAKDKSGANVLTF.